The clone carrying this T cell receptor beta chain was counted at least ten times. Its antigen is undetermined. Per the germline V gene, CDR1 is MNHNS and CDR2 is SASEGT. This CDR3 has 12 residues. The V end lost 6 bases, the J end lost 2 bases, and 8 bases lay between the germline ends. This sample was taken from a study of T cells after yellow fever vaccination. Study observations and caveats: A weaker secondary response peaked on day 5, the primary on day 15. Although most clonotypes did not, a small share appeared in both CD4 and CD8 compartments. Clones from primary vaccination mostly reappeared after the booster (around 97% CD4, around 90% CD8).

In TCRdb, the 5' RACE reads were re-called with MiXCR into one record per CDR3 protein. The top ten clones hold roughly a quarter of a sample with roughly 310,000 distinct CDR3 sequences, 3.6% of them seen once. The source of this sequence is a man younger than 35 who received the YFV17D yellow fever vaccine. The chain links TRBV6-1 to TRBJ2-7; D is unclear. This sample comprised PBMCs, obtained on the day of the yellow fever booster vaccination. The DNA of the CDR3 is TGTGCCAGCAGCAGGCCGGCCTACGAGCAGTACTTC. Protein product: CASSRPAYEQYF.